A single sample is the source of the 9 T cell receptor beta chains below, sequenced in a study of CD8 T cells in Susac syndrome. Roughly 0.45 to 1 ug RNA was reverse transcribed with random hexamers. TCRdb called the immunoSEQ multiplex PCR reads again in MiXCR, with one record for every CDR3 protein. The sample shows some 150,000 distinct CDR3 sequences, roughly 95% of them seen only once. Material: CD4+ T cells from PBMCs. The receptors derive from a human donor with Susac syndrome.

The chain links TRBV20-1 to TRBJ2-2, with D unclear. Between the trimmed V and J ends, which lost 2 bases and 2 bases, there was a span of 6 bases. The germline CDR1 and CDR2 sequences are DFQATT and SNEGSKA (reference sequence). This CDR3 has 13 amino acids. In nucleotides, the CDR3 is TGCAGTGCTAGAAGGATAAACACCGGGGAGCTGTTTTTT. Its translation: CSARRINTGELFF.

The CDR3 bases are TGCAGCGTCGTAGGCCAGAGTTTTTACGAGCAGTACTTC. Its translation: CSVVGQSFYEQYF. The chain combines TRBV29-1 with TRBJ2-7; the D is unclear. The CDR3 is 13 residues long. From germline, CDR1 is SQVTM and CDR2 ANQGSEA. Between the trimmed V and J ends, which lost 6 bases and 4 bases, there was a span of 16 bases.

The rearrangement links TRBV14 to TRBJ2-1, with 8 nucleotides matching TRBD2. Germline assignment: CDR1 SGHDN and CDR2 FVKESK. V lost 5 bases, J lost 14 bases, and 11 bases stayed unmatched. CDR3 length: 13 residues. CDR3 sequence reads: CASSVRRGAFKFF. DNA for the CDR3: TGTGCCAGCAGCGTTCGGCGGGGGGCCTTTAAGTTCTTC.

The chain combines TRBV6-6 with TRBJ2-5, with D possibly TRBD1 on 6 matching bases. V lost 6 bases and J 5 bases, leaving 19 bases between the germline ends. The CDR3 has 15 amino acids. The germline V gene encodes CDR1 MNHNY and CDR2 SVGAGI (reference sequence). The CDR3 region is CASRIGDTTHETQYF. For the CDR3, the DNA is TGTGCCAGCAGAATAGGGGACACCACCCACGAGACCCAGTACTTC.

The table lists this clonotype with a count of one. This chain uses TRBV25-1 with TRBJ2-3, with TRBD2 matching over 10 bases. CDR1 and CDR2 (germline): MGHDK, SYGVNS. The CDR3 totals 16 residues. CDR3 in DNA: TGTGCGCGACCGGATAGCGGGGGGAAGAGCACAGATACGCAGTATTTT. This codes for CARPDSGGKSTDTQYF.

The chain combines TRBV12-3 or TRBV12-4 with TRBJ1-5, with D unresolved. Between the trimmed V and J ends, which lost 1 base and 11 bases, there was a span of 15 bases. The CDR3 has 14 amino acids. CDR3 sequence reads: CASSLGQPGGAQHF. DNA of the CDR3: TGTGCCAGCAGTTTAGGGCAGCCTGGAGGAGCCCAGCATTTT.

The V and J genes are TRBV9 and TRBJ2-6, with a weak D call TRBD1 (5 bases). The V gene's germline CDR1 is SGDLS and CDR2 YYNGEE. The CDR3 totals 16 residues. Trimming shortened V by 4 bases and J by 0 bases, and 11 bases separated the two germline ends. The CDR3 DNA reads as TGTGCCAGCAGCCCCGACAGCAGCTCTGGGGCCAACGTCCTGACTTTC. It codes for CASSPDSSSGANVLTF.

The genes are TRBV28 and TRBJ1-1; D unresolved. Deletions cut 5 bases from V and 5 bases from J, with 15 bases between. This CDR3 has 14 amino acids. CDR1 is MDHEN, CDR2 SYDVKM, per germline. The DNA for the CDR3 is TGTGCCAGCAGTCCTTCCGGGAGGTTGACTGAAGCTTTCTTT. Translating it yields CASSPSGRLTEAFF.

The rearrangement uses TRBV2 and TRBJ2-1; D possibly corresponds to TRBD2 (5 bases). Trimming pared 6 bases from V and 5 bases from J, leaving 11 bases between. Germline-derived CDR1 and CDR2 are SNHLY and FYNNEI. This CDR3 spans 13 amino acids. This chain's CDR3 is CASRQLGNNEQFF. The CDR3 DNA reads TGTGCCAGCAGGCAACTAGGCAACAATGAGCAGTTCTTC.